A selection of T cell receptor beta chains follows, all from one sample in a study of identical twins. Using its own MiXCR run on the 5' RACE reads, TCRdb lists one record per CDR3 protein. The sample holds nearly 650,000 distinct CDR3 sequences; less than 9% are singletons and the top ten take roughly 1.5%. A further study also used this sample, focusing on yellow fever vaccine responses in identical twins.

Sequencing was carried out using PBMCs. Receptors were obtained from a woman younger than 35 in good health. The CDR3 runs from the conserved cysteine through the conserved F or W. D genes are given only for firm matches. Size is stated for part of the rows, as once, few or many counts, or as a class when the clone is expanded.

V	size	D	J	DNA	CDR3
TRBV6-1	many	TRBD1	TRBJ2-7	TGTGCCAGCAGATCCGGGACAGGGACCTACGAGCAGTACTTC	CASRSGTGTYEQYF
TRBV7-9	-	-	TRBJ1-1	TGTGCCAGTTGGTTGGGGGGGGGGACTGAAGCTTTCTTT	CASWLGGGTEAFF
TRBV9	few	TRBD1	TRBJ2-2	TGTGCCAGCAGCGTAGTCCCGACAGGGGGCACCGGGGAGCTGTTTTTT	CASSVVPTGGTGELFF
TRBV7-6	-	TRBD1	TRBJ2-1	TGTGCCAGCAGCTCTCGAGGGACAGGGGGCAAGGAGCAGTTCTTC	CASSSRGTGGKEQFF
TRBV11-2	-	-	TRBJ2-5	TGTGCCAGCAGCAACGGACCGGGGGCCCAGTACTTC	CASSNGPGAQYF
TRBV5-1	few	-	TRBJ1-1	TGCGCCAGCAGCCAGGCCAGGGTGGAGAACACTGAAGCTTTCTTT	CASSQARVENTEAFF
TRBV6-5	few	-	TRBJ1-1	TGTGCCTGCGGGCCACACACTGAAGCTTTCTTT	CACGPHTEAFF
TRBV12-3/TRBV12-4	many	-	TRBJ2-7	TGTGCCAGCAGTTTTGGTAACAGGGCAACCGAGCAGTACTTC	CASSFGNRATEQYF
TRBV7-9	-	-	TRBJ2-7	TGTGCCAGCAGCTCAGTATTCAAGGGCTCGAGCTCCTACGAGCAGTACTTC	CASSSVFKGSSSYEQYF
TRBV12-3/TRBV12-4	many	-	TRBJ2-1	TGTGCCAGCAGTTTAGCTCAAAGGCCAAGGGGGTTCTTC	CASSLAQRPRGFF
TRBV24-1	many	TRBD1	TRBJ2-5	TGTGCCACCAGTGATCCTGGGTTTACAGGGGAGGAGACCCAGTACTTC	CATSDPGFTGEETQYF
TRBV12-3/TRBV12-4	many	TRBD1	TRBJ2-1	TGTGCCAGCAGCGAGACAGGGGGTAGGGCCTACAATGAGCAGTTCTTC	CASSETGGRAYNEQFF
TRBV7-9	many	-	TRBJ2-7	TGTGCCAGCAGCCCCATTCCGGGGACGGTCTCCTACGAGCAGTACTTC	CASSPIPGTVSYEQYF
TRBV19	few	TRBD1	TRBJ2-7	TGTGCCAGTAGTCTCACAGGGGTTTACTACGAGCAGTACTTC	CASSLTGVYYEQYF
TRBV10-1	-	-	TRBJ2-1	TGCGCCAGCAGTGCCCTTGGTAGCGGCTCCTACAATGAGCAGTTCTTC	CASSALGSGSYNEQFF
TRBV7-8	-	-	TRBJ2-5	TGTGCCAGCAGCTTAGAGGGGGGGTCAGAGACCCAGTACTTC	CASSLEGGSETQYF
TRBV20-1	-	TRBD2	TRBJ2-3	TGCAGTGCCCGAGCGGGTCTAGCGGGGGGGGAATCGGGGACAGATACGCAGTATTTT	CSARAGLAGGESGTDTQYF
TRBV20-1	few	-	TRBJ1-2	TGCAGTGCCATAGACTCCCCCCGGACCTATGGCTACACCTTC	CSAIDSPRTYGYTF
TRBV28	many	TRBD1	TRBJ1-1	TGTGCCAGCAGTCCTCCATACAGGGGAACCAACACTGAAGCTTTCTTT	CASSPPYRGTNTEAFF
TRBV3-1	-	-	TRBJ2-4	TGTGCCCGCTGTTTTCGGGGGACGACCCCTCTAGCCAAAAACATTCAGTACTTC	CARCFRGTTPLAKNIQYF
TRBV4-1	-	-	TRBJ2-3	TGCGCCAGCAGCCAAGGGGCTAGCGCGGGGCTCCTGGGAGATACGCAGTATTTT	CASSQGASAGLLGDTQYF
TRBV20-1	-	TRBD2	TRBJ2-4	TGCAGTGCCACATTAGCGGGGGCCAAAAACATTCAGTACTTC	CSATLAGAKNIQYF
TRBV25-1	once	TRBD1	TRBJ2-1	TGTGCCAGCAGGACAGGGCATTACAATGAGCAGTTCTTC	CASRTGHYNEQFF
TRBV6-5	many	-	TRBJ1-2	TGTGCCAGCAGTATCGACAGGCCAAATTCCTACTATGGCTACACCTTC	CASSIDRPNSYYGYTF
TRBV25-1	-	-	TRBJ1-3	TGTGCCAGTAGCCGGGACGTCTATGGAAACACCATATATTTT	CASSRDVYGNTIYF
TRBV6-1	many	-	TRBJ2-1	TGTGCCAGCAGTCAACCAGGGGACAAGGCCCAGTTCTTC	CASSQPGDKAQFF
TRBV28	few	-	TRBJ2-3	TGTGCCAGCCTGACCGAGGGAACGGCCCCAGATACGCAGTATTTT	CASLTEGTAPDTQYF
TRBV12-5	few	-	TRBJ2-3	TGTGCTAGTGGTTTGTGGGACCGCACAGATACGCAGTATTTT	CASGLWDRTDTQYF
TRBV4-2	many	-	TRBJ2-1	TGTGCCAGCAGCCAAGAAGGCGAAAGGATCTACAATGAGCAGTTCTTC	CASSQEGERIYNEQFF
TRBV29-1	-	-	TRBJ1-1	TGCAGCGTTGTCGGCAGGCTGAACACTGAAGCTTTCTTT	CSVVGRLNTEAFF
TRBV10-2	-	-	TRBJ1-1	TGCGCCAGCAGTGAATCGCTGGGCACTGAAGCTTTCTTT	CASSESLGTEAFF
TRBV20-1	many	-	TRBJ1-1	TGCAGTGTTACGGTGGAAACCACTGAAGCTTTCTTT	CSVTVETTEAFF
TRBV7-9	-	TRBD1	TRBJ2-4	TGTGCCAGCAGCACCACACAGGGGGAAAACATTCAGTACTTC	CASSTTQGENIQYF
TRBV5-1	-	-	TRBJ2-5	TGCGCCAGCAGCTCCCCAACTGAGACCCAGTACTTC	CASSSPTETQYF
TRBV19	few	-	TRBJ2-2	TGTGCCAGTAGTATAGACAGGACCCAGGTCACCGGGGAGCTGTTTTTT	CASSIDRTQVTGELFF
TRBV20-1	-	-	TRBJ2-1	TGCTGTGCTAGAGATAACGCGGTAGGCAGGTACAATGAGCAGTTCTTC	CCARDNAVGRYNEQFF
TRBV19	-	TRBD2	TRBJ2-1	TGTGCCAGTAGTTTTTCCGCCAGGACTAGCGGGGCGCAATCCTACAATGAGCAGTTCTTC	CASSFSARTSGAQSYNEQFF
TRBV12-3/TRBV12-4	-	TRBD2	TRBJ2-1	TGTGCCAGCAGTTCCAGGACTAGCGGAGTATACAATGAGCAGTTCTTC	CASSSRTSGVYNEQFF
TRBV12-3/TRBV12-4	-	-	TRBJ1-5	TGTGCCAGCAGTTGGGGGGGGCAGGCGGGCAATCAGCCCCAGCATTTT	CASSWGGQAGNQPQHF
TRBV3-1	many	-	TRBJ2-3	TGTGCCAGCAGCCTTCTAGCGTCAGGAGATACGCAGTATTTT	CASSLLASGDTQYF
TRBV12-3/TRBV12-4	few	TRBD1	TRBJ2-7	TGTGCCAGCAGTTTGCGACAGGGACCCCTCTACGAGCAGTACTTC	CASSLRQGPLYEQYF
TRBV6-2/TRBV6-3	-	TRBD1	TRBJ2-7	TGTGCCAGCAGTTATTCGGACAGGGCCGAGCAGTACTTC	CASSYSDRAEQYF
TRBV21-1	many	-	TRBJ2-1	TGTGCCAGCAGCAAACGCTGCGGGAGAGGAAGTGAGCAGTTCTTC	CASSKRCGRGSEQFF
TRBV12-3/TRBV12-4	few	TRBD1	TRBJ2-1	TGTGCCAGCGGGGGCCGTAGGGATCGGACAGGGGCCTACAATGAGCAGTTCTTC	CASGGRRDRTGAYNEQFF
TRBV20-1	few	-	TRBJ2-3	TGCAGTGCTAGCTTCGGGGAGGTGGCAGATACGCAGTATTTT	CSASFGEVADTQYF
TRBV5-1	-	TRBD2	TRBJ2-7	TGCGCCAGCAGCCCCGCAGGTGGGGGAGGGCCCTACGAGCAGTACTTC	CASSPAGGGGPYEQYF
TRBV24-1	many	-	TRBJ2-5	TGTGCCACCAGTGATCCGACAGGAGAAGAGACCCAGTACTTC	CATSDPTGEETQYF
TRBV4-2	-	-	TRBJ2-7	TGTGCCAGCAGCCAAGACCGGGCCATTCCATCCTACGAGCAGTACTTC	CASSQDRAIPSYEQYF
TRBV5-1	few	TRBD2	TRBJ2-1	TGCGCCAGCAGCGACGGCGGGGGGGCCCCCTACAATGAGCAGTTCTTC	CASSDGGGAPYNEQFF
TRBV5-1	few	TRBD2	TRBJ2-7	TGCGCCAGCAGCTTCCTAGTAGCGGGAAACTACGAGCAGTACTTC	CASSFLVAGNYEQYF
TRBV29-1	few	-	TRBJ2-2	TGCAGCGTTGAGTTGGGGGAGATGAACACCGGGGAGCTGTTTTTT	CSVELGEMNTGELFF
TRBV7-2	-	TRBD2	TRBJ2-3	TGTGCCAGCAGCTATGTAGCGGGGGGGGGAGATACGCAGTATTTT	CASSYVAGGGDTQYF
TRBV19	few	TRBD2	TRBJ2-3	TGTGCCAGTAGCGACCGGGGGGTCCCAGATACGCAGTATTTT	CASSDRGVPDTQYF